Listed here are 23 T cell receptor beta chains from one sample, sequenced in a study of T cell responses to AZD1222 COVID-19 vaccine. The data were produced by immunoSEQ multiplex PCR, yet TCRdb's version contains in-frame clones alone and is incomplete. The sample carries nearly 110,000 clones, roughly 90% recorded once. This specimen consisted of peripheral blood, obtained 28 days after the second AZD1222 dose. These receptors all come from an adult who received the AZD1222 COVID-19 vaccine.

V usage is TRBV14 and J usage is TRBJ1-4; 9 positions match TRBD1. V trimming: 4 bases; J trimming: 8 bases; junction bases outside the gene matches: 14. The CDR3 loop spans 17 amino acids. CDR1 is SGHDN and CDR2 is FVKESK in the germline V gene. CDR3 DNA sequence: TGTGCCAGCAGCCCACGGACAGGGGTTGCTTCTTACGAAAAACTGTTTTTT. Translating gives CASSPRTGVASYEKLFF.

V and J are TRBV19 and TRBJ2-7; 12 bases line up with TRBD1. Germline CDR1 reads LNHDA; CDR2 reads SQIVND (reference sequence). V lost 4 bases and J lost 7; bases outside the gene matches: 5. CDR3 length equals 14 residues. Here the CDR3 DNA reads TGTGCCAGTAGTACGGGACAGGGGGCGCGGGAGCAGTACTTC. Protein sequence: CASSTGQGAREQYF.

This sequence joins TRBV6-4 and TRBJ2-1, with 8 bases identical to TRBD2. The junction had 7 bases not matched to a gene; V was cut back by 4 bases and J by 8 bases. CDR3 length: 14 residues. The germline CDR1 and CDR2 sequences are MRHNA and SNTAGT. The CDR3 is CASSAGTSSHEQFF. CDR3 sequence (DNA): TGTGCCAGCAGTGCCGGGACTAGTTCGCATGAGCAGTTCTTC.

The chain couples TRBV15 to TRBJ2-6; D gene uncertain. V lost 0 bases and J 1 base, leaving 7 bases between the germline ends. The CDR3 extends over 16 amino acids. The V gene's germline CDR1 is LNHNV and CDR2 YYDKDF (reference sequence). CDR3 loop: CATSRDLGSGANVLTF. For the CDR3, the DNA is TGTGCCACCAGCAGAGATTTGGGATCTGGGGCCAACGTCCTGACTTTC.

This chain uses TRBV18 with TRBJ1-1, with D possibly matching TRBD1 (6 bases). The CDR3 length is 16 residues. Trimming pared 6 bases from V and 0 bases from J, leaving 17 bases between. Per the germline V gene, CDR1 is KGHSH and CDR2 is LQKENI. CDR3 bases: TGTGCCAGCTCCCTCCGAGGACAGCTCATGAACACTGAAGCTTTCTTT. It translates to CASSLRGQLMNTEAFF.

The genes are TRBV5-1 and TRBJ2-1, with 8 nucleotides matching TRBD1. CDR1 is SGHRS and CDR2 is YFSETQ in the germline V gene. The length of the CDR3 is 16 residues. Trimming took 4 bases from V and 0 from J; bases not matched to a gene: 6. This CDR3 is CASSHRQGSSYNEQFF. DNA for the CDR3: TGCGCCAGCAGCCATAGACAGGGGAGCTCCTACAATGAGCAGTTCTTC.

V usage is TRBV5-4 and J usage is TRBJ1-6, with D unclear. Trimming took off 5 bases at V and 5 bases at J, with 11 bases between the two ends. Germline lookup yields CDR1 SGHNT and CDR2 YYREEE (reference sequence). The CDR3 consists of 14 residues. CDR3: CASRLGQDNSPLHF. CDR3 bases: TGTGCCAGCAGACTTGGGCAGGATAATTCACCCCTCCACTTT.

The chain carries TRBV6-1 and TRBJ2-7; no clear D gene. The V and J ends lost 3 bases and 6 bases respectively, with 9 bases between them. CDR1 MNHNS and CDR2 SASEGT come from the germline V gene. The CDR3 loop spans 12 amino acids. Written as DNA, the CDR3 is TGTGCCAGCAGTGACGCGTATCCCGAGCAGTACTTC. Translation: CASSDAYPEQYF.

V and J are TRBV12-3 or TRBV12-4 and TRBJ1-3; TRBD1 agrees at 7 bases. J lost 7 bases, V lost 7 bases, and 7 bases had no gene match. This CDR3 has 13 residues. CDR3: CASNTGTANTIYF. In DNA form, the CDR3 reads TGTGCCAGCAACACCGGGACAGCTAACACCATATATTTT.

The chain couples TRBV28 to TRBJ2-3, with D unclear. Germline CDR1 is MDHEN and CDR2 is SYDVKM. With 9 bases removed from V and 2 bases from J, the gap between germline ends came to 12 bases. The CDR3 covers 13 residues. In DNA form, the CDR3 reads TGTGCCAGTTCTAGGGATTTCACAGATACGCAGTATTTT. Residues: CASSRDFTDTQYF.

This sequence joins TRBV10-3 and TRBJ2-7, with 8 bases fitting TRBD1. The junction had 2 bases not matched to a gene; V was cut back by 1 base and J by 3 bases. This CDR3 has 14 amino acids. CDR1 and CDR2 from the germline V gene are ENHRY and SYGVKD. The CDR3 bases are TGTGCCATCAGTGAGTGGACAGGGAACTACGAGCAGTACTTC. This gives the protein CAISEWTGNYEQYF.

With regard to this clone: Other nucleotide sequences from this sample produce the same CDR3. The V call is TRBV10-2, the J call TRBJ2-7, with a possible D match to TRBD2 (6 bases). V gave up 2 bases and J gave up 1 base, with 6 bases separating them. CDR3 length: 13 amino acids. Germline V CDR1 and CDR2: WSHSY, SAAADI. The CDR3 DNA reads TGCGCCAGCAGTGAGGGAGGGTCCTACGAGCAGTACTTC. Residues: CASSEGGSYEQYF.

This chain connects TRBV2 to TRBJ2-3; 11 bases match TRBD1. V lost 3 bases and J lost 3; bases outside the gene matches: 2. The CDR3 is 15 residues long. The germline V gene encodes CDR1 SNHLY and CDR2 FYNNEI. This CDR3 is CASSEGTGGTDTQYF. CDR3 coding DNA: TGTGCCAGCAGTGAGGGGACAGGGGGGACAGATACGCAGTATTTT.

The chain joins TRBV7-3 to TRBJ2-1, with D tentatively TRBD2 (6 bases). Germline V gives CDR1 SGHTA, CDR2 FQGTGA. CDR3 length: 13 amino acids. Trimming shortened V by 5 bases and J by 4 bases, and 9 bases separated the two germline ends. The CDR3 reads CASSRTTYNEQFF. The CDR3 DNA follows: TGTGCCAGCAGCCGGACTACTTACAATGAGCAGTTCTTC.

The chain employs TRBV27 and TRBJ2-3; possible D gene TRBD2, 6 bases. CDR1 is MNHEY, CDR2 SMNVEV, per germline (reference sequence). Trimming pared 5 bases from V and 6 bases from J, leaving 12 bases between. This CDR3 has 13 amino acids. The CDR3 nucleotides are TGTGCCAGCAGTCGACTAGTGGCTGATACGCAGTATTTT. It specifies CASSRLVADTQYF.

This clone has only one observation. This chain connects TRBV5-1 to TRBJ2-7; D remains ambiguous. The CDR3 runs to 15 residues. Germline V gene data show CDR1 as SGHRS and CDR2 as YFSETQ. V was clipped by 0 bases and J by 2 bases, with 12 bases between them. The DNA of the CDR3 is TGCGCCAGCAGCTTGGGGGCAGCCACCCCCTACGAGCAGTACTTC. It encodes CASSLGAATPYEQYF.

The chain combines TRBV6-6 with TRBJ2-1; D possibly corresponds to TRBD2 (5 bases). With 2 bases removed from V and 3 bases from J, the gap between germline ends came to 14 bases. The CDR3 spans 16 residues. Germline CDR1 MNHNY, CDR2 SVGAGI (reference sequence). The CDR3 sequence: CASSYPEEDSYNEQFF. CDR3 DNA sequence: TGTGCCAGCAGTTACCCGGAGGAGGATAGCTACAATGAGCAGTTCTTC.

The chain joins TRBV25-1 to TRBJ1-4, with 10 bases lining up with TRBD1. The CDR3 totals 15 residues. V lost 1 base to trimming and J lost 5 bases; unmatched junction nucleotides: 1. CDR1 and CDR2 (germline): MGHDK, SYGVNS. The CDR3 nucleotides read TGTGCCAGCAGTGAATCGGGACAGGGGAATGAAAAACTGTTTTTT. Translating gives CASSESGQGNEKLFF.

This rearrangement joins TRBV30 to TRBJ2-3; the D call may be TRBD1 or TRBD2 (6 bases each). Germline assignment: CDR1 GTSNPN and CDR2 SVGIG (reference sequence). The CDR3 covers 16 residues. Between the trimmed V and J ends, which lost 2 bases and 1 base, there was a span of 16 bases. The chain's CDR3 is CAWSRVGASGTDTQYF. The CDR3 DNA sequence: TGTGCCTGGAGTCGAGTGGGGGCTAGCGGCACAGATACGCAGTATTTT. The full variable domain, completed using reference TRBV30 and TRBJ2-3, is SQTIHQWPATLVQPVGSPLSLECTVEGTSNPNLYWYRQAAGRGLQLLFYSVGIGQISSEVPQNLSASRPQDRQFILSSKKLLLSDSGFYLCAWSRVGASGTDTQYFGPGTRLTVL.

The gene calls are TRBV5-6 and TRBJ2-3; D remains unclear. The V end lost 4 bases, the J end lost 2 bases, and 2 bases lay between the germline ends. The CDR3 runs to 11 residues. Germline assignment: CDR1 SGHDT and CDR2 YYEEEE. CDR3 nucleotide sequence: TGTGCCAGCAGCCTCACAGATACGCAGTATTTT. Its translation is CASSLTDTQYF.

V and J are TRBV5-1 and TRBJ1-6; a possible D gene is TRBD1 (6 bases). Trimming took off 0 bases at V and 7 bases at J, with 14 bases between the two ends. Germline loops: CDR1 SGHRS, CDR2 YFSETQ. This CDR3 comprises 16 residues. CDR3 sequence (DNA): TGCGCCAGCAGCTTGGCCTTTACAGGGCCCAATTCACCCCTCCACTTT. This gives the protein CASSLAFTGPNSPLHF.

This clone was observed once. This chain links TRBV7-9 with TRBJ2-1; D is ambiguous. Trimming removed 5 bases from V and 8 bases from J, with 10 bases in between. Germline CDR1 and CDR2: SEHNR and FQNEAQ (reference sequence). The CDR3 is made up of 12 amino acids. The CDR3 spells CASSLAYDEQFF. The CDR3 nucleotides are TGTGCCAGCAGCCTTGCTTACGATGAGCAGTTCTTC.

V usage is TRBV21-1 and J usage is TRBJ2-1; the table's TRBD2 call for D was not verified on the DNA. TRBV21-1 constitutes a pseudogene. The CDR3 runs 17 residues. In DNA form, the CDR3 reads TGTGCCAGCAGCAAAGGGGGACTATTGAGCTCCTACAATGAGCAGTTCTTC. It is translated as CASSKGGLLSSYNEQFF.